This T cell receptor beta chain was identified during a study of blood T cell repertoires in COVID-19. Looking at the study overall: Material from acute and convalescent COVID-19 was sourced from the United States, Italy and Spain. Nucleic acid was either cDNA or gDNA, and it came from T cells, B-cell-depleted T cells, or PBMCs.

In germline, CDR1 is MNHEY, CDR2 SVGAGI. The V segment lost 6 bases and the J segment 1 base; nucleotides outside the gene matches: 3. The CDR3 sequence is 14 residues long. The authors' processing: Amplification with reference gene primers provided the estimates of nucleated cell counts. The repertoire was sequenced with immunoSEQ multiplex PCR; TCRdb's copy has only in-frame clones and lacks some. V, J and clone size reflect that table, while D and trimming were determined from the DNA. The repertoire holds some 280,000 clones, with under 90% as singletons. The chain carries TRBV6-5 and TRBJ2-3, with 8 bases matching TRBD2. This TCR came from a woman aged 35 to 49 who had recovered from COVID-19. Source material: peripheral blood. The CDR3 DNA reads TGTGCCAGCAGGAAAGCGGGAGGCACAGATACGCAGTATTTT. This encodes CASRKAGGTDTQYF.